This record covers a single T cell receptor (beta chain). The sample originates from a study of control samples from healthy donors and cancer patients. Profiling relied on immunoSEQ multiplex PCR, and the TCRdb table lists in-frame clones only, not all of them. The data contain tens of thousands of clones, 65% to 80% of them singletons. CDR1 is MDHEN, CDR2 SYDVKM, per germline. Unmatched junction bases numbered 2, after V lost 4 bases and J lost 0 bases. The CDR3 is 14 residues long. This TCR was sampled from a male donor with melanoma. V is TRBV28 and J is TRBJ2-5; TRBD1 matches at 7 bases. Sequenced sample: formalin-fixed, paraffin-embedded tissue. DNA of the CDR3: TGTGCCAGCAGTTGGGGACAGCACCAAGAGACCCAGTACTTC. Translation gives CASSWGQHQETQYF. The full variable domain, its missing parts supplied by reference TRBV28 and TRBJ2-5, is DVKVTQSSRYLVKRTGEKVFLECVQDMDHENMFWYRQDPGLGLRLIYFSYDVKMKEKGDIPEGYSVSREKKERFSLILESASTNQTSMYLCASSWGQHQETQYFGPGTRLLVL.